This T cell receptor (beta chain) was sequenced in a study of T cells in Graves' hyperthyroidism and ophthalmopathy. Concerning this clonotype: Its specificity is unknown.

Amplification of TCR beta CDR3 regions was performed using RNA transcripts as template. A set of HTBI primers served as the primers for a first-round RT-PCR of the TCR CDR3. A single record per CDR3 protein comes from TCRdb applying MiXCR to the multiplex PCR reads. The sample has around 700,000 distinct CDR3 sequences, about 35% seen once. Patients aged 18 to 65 had newly diagnosed hyperthyroidism lasting under 2 months. Study outcomes and limitations: Most clonotypes expanded in thyroid above 0.001 were likewise present in blood.

This sequence originates from a woman in her thirties or forties with Graves' hyperthyroidism. Sequencing was done on a sample of blood.

The CDR3 loop reads CASERQGVFEKLFF. The CDR3 coding sequence is TGTGCCAGCGAGAGACAGGGGGTATTTGAAAAACTGTTTTTT. The chain joins TRBV6-1 to TRBJ1-4; 9 bases line up with TRBD1. There are 14 residues in the CDR3. Per the germline V gene, CDR1 is MNHNS and CDR2 is SASEGT. V shed 8 bases, J shed 7 bases, and the junction held 8 bases outside the gene matches.